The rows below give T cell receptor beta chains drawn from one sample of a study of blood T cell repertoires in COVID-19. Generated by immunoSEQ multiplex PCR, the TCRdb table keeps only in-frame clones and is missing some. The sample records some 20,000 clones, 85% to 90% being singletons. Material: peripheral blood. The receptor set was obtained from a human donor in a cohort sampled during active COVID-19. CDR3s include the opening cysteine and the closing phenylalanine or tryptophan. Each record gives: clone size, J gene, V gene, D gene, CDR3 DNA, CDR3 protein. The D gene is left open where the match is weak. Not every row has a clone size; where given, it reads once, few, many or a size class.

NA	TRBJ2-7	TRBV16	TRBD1	TGTGCCAGCAGGCAGACAGGGGACGGCGAGCAGTACTTC	CASRQTGDGEQYF
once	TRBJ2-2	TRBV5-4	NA	TGTGCCAGCAGCTTGAGCGTGTCGGGCACCGGGGAGCTGTTTTTT	CASSLSVSGTGELFF
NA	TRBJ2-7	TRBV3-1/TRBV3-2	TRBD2	TGTGCCAGCAGCCAAGATAGCCTAGCGGGAGGAAGTATCTACGAGCAGTACTTC	CASSQDSLAGGSIYEQYF
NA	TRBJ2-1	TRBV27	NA	TGTGCCAGCAATTCCCAGGAGGCCTACAATGAGCAGTTCTTC	CASNSQEAYNEQFF
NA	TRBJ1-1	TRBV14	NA	TGTGCCAGCAGCCAGACAGAAATGGCTGAAGCTTTCTTT	CASSQTEMAEAFF
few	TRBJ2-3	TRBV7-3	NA	TGTGCCAGCAGCTTAACGGGACAAAAAACAGATACGCAGTATTTT	CASSLTGQKTDTQYF
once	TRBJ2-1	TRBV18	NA	TGTGCCAGCTCACTTCCAGGGGTAAATGAGCAGTTCTTC	CASSLPGVNEQFF
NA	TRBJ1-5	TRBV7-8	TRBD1	TGTGCCAGCAGCCCTCGGGACAGCCGACAGCCCCAGCATTTT	CASSPRDSRQPQHF
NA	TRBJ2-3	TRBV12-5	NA	TGTGCTAGTGGTCATCCTACAGAGGATACGCAGTATTTT	CASGHPTEDTQYF
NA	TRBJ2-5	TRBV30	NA	TGTGCCTGGAGAGACCTAGCGGAGACCCAGTACTTC	CAWRDLAETQYF
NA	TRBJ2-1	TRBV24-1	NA	TGTGCCATTATGGGTGACGGAGGCTCCTACAATGAGCAGTTCTTC	CAIMGDGGSYNEQFF
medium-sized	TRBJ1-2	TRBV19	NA	TGTGCCAGTAGTATACCGGGACACAACAACTATGGCTACACCTTC	CASSIPGHNNYGYTF
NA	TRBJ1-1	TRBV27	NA	TGTGCCAGCAGTTTACGGCCAGGGGTAGGGCACACTGAAGCTTTCTTT	CASSLRPGVGHTEAFF
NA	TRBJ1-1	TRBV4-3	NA	TGCGCCAGCAGCCCGTCCCCGGGGAACACTGAAGCTTTCTTT	CASSPSPGNTEAFF
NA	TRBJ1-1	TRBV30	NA	TGTGCCTGGGGGAGACAGTACACTGAAGCTTTCTTT	CAWGRQYTEAFF
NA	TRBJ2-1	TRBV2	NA	TGTGCCAGCAAGGAGTCCAGCGCCGCCTACAATGAGCAGTTCTTC	CASKESSAAYNEQFF
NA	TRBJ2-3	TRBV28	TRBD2	TGTGCCAGCAGTCCCGGGACTAGCGCCCGATACACAGATACGCAGTATTTT	CASSPGTSARYTDTQYF
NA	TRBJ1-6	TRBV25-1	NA	TGTGCCAGCAGTGAAATAAATTCACCCCTCCACTTT	CASSEINSPLHF
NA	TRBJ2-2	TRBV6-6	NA	TGTGCCAGCAGTAAACAGACCGGGGAGCTGTTTTTT	CASSKQTGELFF
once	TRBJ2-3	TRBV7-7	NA	TGTGCCAGCAGCTTAGAATTTCAGAGCGGCACAGATACGCAGTATTTT	CASSLEFQSGTDTQYF
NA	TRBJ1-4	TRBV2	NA	TGTGCCAGTCTCAGGGGTGCCGGGGAAAAACTGTTTTTT	CASLRGAGEKLFF
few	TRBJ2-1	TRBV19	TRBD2	TGTGCCAGTAGGCCTAGCGGGAGGGACAATGAGCAGTTCTTC	CASRPSGRDNEQFF
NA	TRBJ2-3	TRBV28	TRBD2	TGTGCCAGCAGTCCAGGGACTAGCGGGAGGGCCGCGGTGGATACGCAGTATTTT	CASSPGTSGRAAVDTQYF
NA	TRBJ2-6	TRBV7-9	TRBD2	TGTGCCAGCAGCTTTTCGATTTCCCGGGAGGATGGGGCCAACGTCCTGACTTTC	CASSFSISREDGANVLTF
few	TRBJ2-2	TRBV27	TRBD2	TGTGCCAGCAGTCTACTAGCGGGGGACACCGGGGAGCTGTTTTTT	CASSLLAGDTGELFF
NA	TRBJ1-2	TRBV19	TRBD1	TGTGCCAGTAGTAAGGACAGGAGTGGTGGCTACACCTTC	CASSKDRSGGYTF
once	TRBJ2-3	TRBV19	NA	TGTGCCACCGAGAAGGACAAGAGCACAGATACGCAGTATTTT	CATEKDKSTDTQYF
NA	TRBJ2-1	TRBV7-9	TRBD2	TGTGCCAGCAGTCCAGGGTGGGAGGGTTTTGGCTCCTACAATGAGCAGTTCTTC	CASSPGWEGFGSYNEQFF
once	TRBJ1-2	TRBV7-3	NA	TGTGCCAGCAGCTTAACTGGTGACAGGCATGGCTACACCTTC	CASSLTGDRHGYTF
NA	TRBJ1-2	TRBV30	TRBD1	TGTGCCTGGAGCGGACAGGGGAGGACACGCGGCTACACCTTC	CAWSGQGRTRGYTF
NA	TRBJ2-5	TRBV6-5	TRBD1	TGTGCCAGCAGCCGGGACAGGGCGGGAGAGACCCAGTACTTC	CASSRDRAGETQYF
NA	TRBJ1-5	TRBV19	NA	TGTGCCAGTAGTATCGAAGGGGGAGATCAGCCCCAGCATTTT	CASSIEGGDQPQHF
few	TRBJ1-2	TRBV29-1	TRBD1	TGCAGCGCGGGACAGTCCAATGGCTACACCTTC	CSAGQSNGYTF
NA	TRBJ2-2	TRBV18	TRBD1	TGTGCCAGCTCAACAGACAGGGCGAGCACCGGGGAGCTGTTTTTT	CASSTDRASTGELFF
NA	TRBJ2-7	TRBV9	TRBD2	TGTGCCAGCAGCGTGACGGGACTAGGAAACGAGCAGTACTTC	CASSVTGLGNEQYF
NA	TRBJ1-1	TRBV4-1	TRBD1	TGCGCCAGCAGCCAACCCGACAGGGTTGGCACTGAAGCTTTCTTT	CASSQPDRVGTEAFF
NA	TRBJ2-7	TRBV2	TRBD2	TGTGCCAGCAGTGTATCACTAGCGGGTAGCTCCTACGAGCAGTACTTC	CASSVSLAGSSYEQYF
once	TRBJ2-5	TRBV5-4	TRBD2	TGTGCCAGCAGCTTGGCAGGCCTAGCGGGGCCTGACCAGGAGACCCAGTACTTC	CASSLAGLAGPDQETQYF
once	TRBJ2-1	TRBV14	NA	TGTGCCAGCAGCCAAGATCTAGCGCTTAATGAGCAGTTCTTC	CASSQDLALNEQFF
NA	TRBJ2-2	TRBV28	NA	TGTGCCAGCAGTTACTCCGGGATTAGGGACACCGGGGAGCTGTTTTTT	CASSYSGIRDTGELFF
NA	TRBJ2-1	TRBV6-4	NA	TGTGCCAGCAGTGAGAGAGGGTCAAGTGAGCAGTTCTTC	CASSERGSSEQFF
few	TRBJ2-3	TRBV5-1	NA	TGCGCCAGCAGCTTGAACGGGGGATGGGCAGATACGCAGTATTTT	CASSLNGGWADTQYF